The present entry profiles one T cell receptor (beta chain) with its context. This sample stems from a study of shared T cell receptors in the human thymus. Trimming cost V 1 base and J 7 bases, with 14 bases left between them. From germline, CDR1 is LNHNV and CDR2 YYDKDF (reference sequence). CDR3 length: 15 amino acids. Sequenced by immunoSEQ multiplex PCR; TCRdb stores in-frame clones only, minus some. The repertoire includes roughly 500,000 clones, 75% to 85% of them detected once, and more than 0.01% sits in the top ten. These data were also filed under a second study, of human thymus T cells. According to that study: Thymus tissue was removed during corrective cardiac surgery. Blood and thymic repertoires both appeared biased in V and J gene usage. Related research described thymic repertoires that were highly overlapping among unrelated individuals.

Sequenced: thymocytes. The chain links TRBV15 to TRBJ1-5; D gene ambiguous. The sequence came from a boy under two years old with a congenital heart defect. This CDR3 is CATSRVSSSGQPQHF. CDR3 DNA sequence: TGTGCCACCAGCAGAGTCTCGTCTAGCGGACAGCCCCAGCATTTT.